Below, one TCR beta chain is given with its context. Antigen specificity is unknown. With V trimmed by 6 bases and J by 3 bases, 5 bases remained unmatched. Germline V gene data show CDR1 as ENHRY and CDR2 as SYGVKD. The CDR3 sequence is 14 residues long. The table came from immunoSEQ multiplex PCR; TCRdb's copy has only in-frame clones and leaves some out. This sample carries 950,000 to 1,300,000 clones, 70% to 80% of them seen once, and the ten largest clones take roughly 1.5%. The data derive from a study of shared clonotypes between healthy human individuals. Whole-study findings and limits: Clonotypes shared by all four sorted-subset donors had higher generation probabilities than non-shared clonotypes.

The chain carries TRBV10-3 and TRBJ1-2, with 9 nucleotides matching TRBD1. The TCR was taken from a man younger than 30 in good health. Source material: memory CD4+ T cells sorted from blood. Documented subset: CD45RA-negative fraction. The CDR3, as DNA: TGTGCCATCAGGCAGGGACAGGGACACTATGGCTACACCTTC. Its translation: CAIRQGQGHYGYTF.